This TCR beta chain emerged from a study of cytomegalovirus exposure and HLA in healthy donors. Germline trimming cut 4 bases from V and 3 bases from J; bases unmatched to any gene: 9. There are 16 residues in the CDR3. In germline, CDR1 is SGHAT, CDR2 FQDESV (reference sequence). Using immunoSEQ multiplex PCR, the repertoire was profiled, and TCRdb retains in-frame clones only, with some absent. The table records around 300,000 clones, approximately 86% of them present only once. The source material was PBMCs. The chain couples TRBV11-1 to TRBJ1-1; 9 bases line up with TRBD1. The receptor's source is a woman in her late teens or twenties in good health and CMV-seronegative. CDR3 sequence: CASSSYRGREDTEAFF. The CDR3 DNA sequence: TGTGCCAGCAGCTCCTACAGGGGGCGCGAGGACACTGAAGCTTTCTTT.